The entry that follows covers one TCR beta chain sequence. Its specificity is not known. The data originate from a study of T cells in pancreatic ductal adenocarcinoma. Study-level results: Tumors hold more CD45RO+ effector T cells, which may bias toward lower diversity. Tumor samples had fewer productive templates and approximately 8-fold fewer unique clonotypes than blood.

The data were produced by immunoSEQ multiplex PCR, yet TCRdb's version contains in-frame clones alone and is incomplete. The sample lists 85,000 to 120,000 clones, 90% to 95% occurring once. The selected patients with pancreatic ductal adenocarcinoma had surgery but no neoadjuvant therapy. The receptor's source is a human donor with pancreatic ductal adenocarcinoma. Source material: PBMCs.

The CDR3: CASSTTGGTQPQHF. DNA for the CDR3: TGTGCCAGTAGCACGACCGGGGGAACTCAGCCCCAGCATTTT. The chain carries TRBV19 and TRBJ1-5, with D perhaps TRBD1 (5 bases). The CDR3 runs to 14 residues. The V end lost 6 bases, the J end lost 6 bases, and 15 bases lay between the germline ends. Germline CDR1 and CDR2: LNHDA and SQIVND (reference sequence).